The TCR beta chain described here comes from a study of early T cells in non-severe SARS-CoV-2 infection. Points on this clonotype: Its antigen is unknown.

As part of library construction, unique molecular identifiers were attached to individual cDNA molecules. One entry per CDR3 protein results from TCRdb running MiXCR on the 5' RACE reads. This sample has around 82,000 distinct CDR3 sequences; roughly 15% occur once, and the top ten carry approximately 0.54%. This CDR3 is built from 14 residues. Trimming took 5 bases from V and 1 from J, leaving 13 bases between them. Per germline, CDR1 DFQATT and CDR2 SNEGSKA (reference sequence). Study-wide results and limits: CD4 and private specificities were missed by VDJdb matching, which favored anti-spike CD8 responses.

Sequenced material: whole blood. The chain has TRBV20-1 and TRBJ2-3, with D possibly called TRBD1 or TRBD2 (5 bases each). This sequence was found in an adult who was a healthcare worker with PCR-confirmed SARS-CoV-2 infection or an uninfected control (not recorded which). The CDR3 nucleotides read TGCAGTGCTCCGTCCGGGACCCGCACAGATACGCAGTATTTT. The encoded protein is CSAPSGTRTDTQYF.